The clone carrying this TCR beta chain has just a few counts. The antigen remains undetermined. The data were taken from a study of T cells in Graves' hyperthyroidism and ophthalmopathy. Turning to the study itself: The authors collected peripheral blood at initial diagnosis, before any treatment. Study-wide points: Ophthalmopathy got predicted by the model a median approximately 6.4 months before its onset. Most thyroid clonotypes that were expanded above 0.001 also turned up in blood.

Patients with ophthalmopathy all had a Clinical Activity Score of at least 3, a NOSPECS grade of at least 4 and duration under 3 months. CDR3 length: 15 residues. Trimming took off 3 bases at V and 0 bases at J, with 14 bases between the two ends. Germline CDR1 DFQATT, CDR2 SNEGSKA (reference sequence). Regions amplified from RNA transcripts were the TCR beta CDR3 regions. When the TCR CDR3 underwent first-round RT-PCR, the HTBI primer set was used. In TCRdb, the multiplex PCR reads were re-called with MiXCR into one record per CDR3 protein. The repertoire holds a few hundred thousand distinct CDR3 sequences, with roughly 15% as singletons.

This chain joins TRBV20-1 and TRBJ2-5; perhaps TRBD2 as D (6 bases). The sequence was collected from a woman in her thirties or forties with Graves' ophthalmopathy. Sequenced sample: blood. CDR3 protein: CSARPWDSNQETQYF. CDR3 DNA sequence: TGCAGTGCTAGGCCATGGGACTCCAACCAAGAGACCCAGTACTTC.